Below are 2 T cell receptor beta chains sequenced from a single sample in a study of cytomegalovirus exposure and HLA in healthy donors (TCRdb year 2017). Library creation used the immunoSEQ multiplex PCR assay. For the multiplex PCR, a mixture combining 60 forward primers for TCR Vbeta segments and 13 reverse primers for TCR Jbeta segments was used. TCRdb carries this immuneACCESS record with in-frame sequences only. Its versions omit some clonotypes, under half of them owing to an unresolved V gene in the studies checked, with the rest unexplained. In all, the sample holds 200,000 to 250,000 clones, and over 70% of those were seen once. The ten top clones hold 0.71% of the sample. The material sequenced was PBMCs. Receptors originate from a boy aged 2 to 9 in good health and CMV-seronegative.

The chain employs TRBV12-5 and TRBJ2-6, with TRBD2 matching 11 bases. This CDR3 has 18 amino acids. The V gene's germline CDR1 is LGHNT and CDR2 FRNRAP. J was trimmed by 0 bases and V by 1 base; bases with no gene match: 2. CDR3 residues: CASGLGLAGGSGANVLTF. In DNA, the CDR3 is TGTGCTAGTGGTTTGGGTCTAGCGGGGGGCTCTGGGGCCAACGTCCTGACTTTC.

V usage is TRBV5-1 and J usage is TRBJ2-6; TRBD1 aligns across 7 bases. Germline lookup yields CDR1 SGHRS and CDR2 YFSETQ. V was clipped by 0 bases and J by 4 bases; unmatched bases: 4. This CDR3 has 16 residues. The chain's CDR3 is CASSLEGARGANVLTF. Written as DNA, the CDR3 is TGCGCCAGCAGCTTGGAGGGGGCTAGAGGGGCCAACGTCCTGACTTTC. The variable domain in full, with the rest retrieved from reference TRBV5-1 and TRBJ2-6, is KAGVTQTPRYLIKTRGQQVTLSCSPISGHRSVSWYQQTPGQGLQFLFEYFSETQRNKGNFPGRFSGRQFSNSRSEMNVSTLELGDSALYLCASSLEGARGANVLTFGAGSRLTVL.